A single sample is the source of the 29 T cell receptor beta chains below, sequenced in a study of beta chain features in type 1 diabetes. The antigens these receptors bind are not known. Broader study findings: Moderate yet significant TCRB CDR3 shortening was seen in Type 1 diabetes patients in all four CD4+ subsets.

The sequenced template was cDNA made from the entire isolated RNA. Data came from immunoSEQ multiplex PCR; TCRdb stores just in-frame clones and leaves some out. The sample has about 68,000 clones, roughly half seen once. The sample taken for sequencing was central memory CD4+ T cells from blood. Receptor source: a man under 40 with type 1 diabetes.

This clone was counted only a few times. This rearrangement joins TRBV4-2 to TRBJ2-2; TRBD1 matches at 8 bases. The CDR3 contains 17 residues. The J segment lost 1 base and the V segment lost 5 bases, leaving 9 bases of the junction unmatched. CDR1 is LGHNA and CDR2 is YNFKEQ in the germline V gene. In DNA, the CDR3 is TGTGCCAGCAGCTACGGAGCCGGACAGGGGAACACCGGGGAGCTGTTTTTT. Translated, it gives CASSYGAGQGNTGELFF.

The J gene is TRBJ1-6, the V gene TRBV10-3, with TRBD1 identical over 10 bases. After removal of 7 bases from V and 7 bases from J, the junction contained 7 bases not matched to a gene. The CDR3 is 15 amino acids. Germline CDR1 is ENHRY and CDR2 is SYGVKD. The CDR3 bases are TGTGCCATCAAAGCCGGGACAGGGGACAATTCACCCCTCCACTTT. This codes for CAIKAGTGDNSPLHF.

This clone occurred a few times. The chain uses TRBV2 and TRBJ1-2; 8 bases are a match to TRBD1. Germline V gene lookup returns CDR1 SNHLY and CDR2 FYNNEI. This CDR3 has 15 residues. J lost 5 bases, V lost 2 bases, and 7 bases had no gene match. In DNA, the CDR3 is TGTGCCAGCAGTGAACAGGGGGCGAAATTGTATGGCTACACCTTC. This encodes CASSEQGAKLYGYTF.

CDR3 residues: CASSIGLNGDTQYF. In DNA form, the CDR3 reads TGCGCCAGCAGCATCGGACTAAACGGAGATACGCAGTATTTT. The chain has TRBV5-1 and TRBJ2-3; possibly TRBD2 for D (6 bases). Germline CDR1 reads SGHRS; CDR2 reads YFSETQ. Between the trimmed V and J ends, which lost 4 bases and 5 bases, there was a span of 14 bases. This CDR3 is 14 amino acids long.

The chain has TRBV6-5 and TRBJ1-2; 8 bases match TRBD1. The length of the CDR3 is 13 residues. Germline V gene data show CDR1 as MNHEY and CDR2 as SVGAGI. After removal of 7 bases from V and 4 bases from J, the junction contained 5 bases not matched to a gene. The CDR3 DNA follows: TGTGCCAGCACCCGAGGACAGGGCTATGGCTACACCTTC. Residues: CASTRGQGYGYTF.

This chain links TRBV2 with TRBJ2-7; TRBD2 matches at 11 bases. The CDR3 extends over 17 amino acids. Looked up from germline, CDR1 is SNHLY and CDR2 is FYNNEI. Unmatched junction bases numbered 7, after V lost 3 bases and J lost 0 bases. CDR3 coding DNA: TGTGCCAGCAGTGAGGGGACTAGCGGACGAATCTCCTACGAGCAGTACTTC. This codes for CASSEGTSGRISYEQYF.

The rearrangement uses TRBV7-9 and TRBJ1-1; tentatively, D is TRBD1 (6 bases). The germline CDR1 and CDR2 sequences are SEHNR and FQNEAQ (reference sequence). V dropped 0 bases and J dropped 4 bases, with 15 bases sitting between them. The CDR3 has 16 residues. The CDR3 region is CASSLAYGQTGTEAFF. The CDR3 DNA is TGTGCCAGCAGCTTAGCTTACGGACAGACGGGCACTGAAGCTTTCTTT.

The J gene is TRBJ1-2, the V gene TRBV6-1, with 7 bases aligning to TRBD1. Per the germline V gene, CDR1 is MNHNS and CDR2 is SASEGT. This CDR3 is built from 12 residues. The trim removed 9 bases at V and 2 bases at J, leaving 3 bases unmatched. In DNA form, the CDR3 reads TGTGCCAGTACGGGACAGAACTATGGCTACACCTTC. Translating it yields CASTGQNYGYTF.

This clone was counted only a few times. The rearrangement joins TRBV7-9 to TRBJ2-2; TRBD1 might be the D (6 bases). Trimming cost V 4 bases and J 2 bases, with 14 bases left between them. The CDR3 is made up of 16 amino acids. Per germline, CDR1 SEHNR and CDR2 FQNEAQ (reference sequence). CDR3 sequence reads: CASSSLGAINTGELFF. CDR3 in DNA: TGTGCCAGCAGCTCTTTGGGGGCGATTAACACCGGGGAGCTGTTTTTT.

The chain carries TRBV7-6 and TRBJ2-7, with 8 bases identical to TRBD1. Germline V gene sequence: CDR1 SGHVS, CDR2 FNYEAQ. This CDR3 region has 15 residues. V lost 0 bases to trimming and J lost 6 bases; unmatched junction nucleotides: 7. CDR3 amino acids: CASSLALGQGREQYF. The CDR3 DNA is TGTGCCAGCAGCTTAGCCCTAGGACAGGGACGCGAGCAGTACTTC.

The sample holds a few counts of this clone. The chain links TRBV30 to TRBJ2-1; 7 nucleotides line up with TRBD1. The CDR3 is 13 amino acids. Germline trimming cut 1 base from V and 9 bases from J; bases unmatched to any gene: 6. Per the germline V gene, CDR1 is GTSNPN and CDR2 is SVGIG (reference sequence). The chain's CDR3 is CAWSGDRGFEQFF. For the CDR3, the DNA is TGTGCCTGGAGTGGGGACAGAGGATTTGAGCAGTTCTTC.

This clone was picked up a small number of times. The chain employs TRBV5-5 and TRBJ2-7; D may be TRBD1 (5 bases). The CDR3 length is 13 residues. In germline, CDR1 is SGHKS, CDR2 YYEKEE (reference sequence). V was cut by 7 bases and J by 6 bases, with 17 bases left in between. The CDR3 sequence is CASGGAGLTEQYF. The DNA for the CDR3 is TGTGCCAGCGGTGGGGCAGGGTTGACCGAGCAGTACTTC.

CDR3 region: CASSDLAGGNIGELFF. The CDR3 nucleotides are TGTGCCAGCAGTGATCTAGCGGGAGGTAATATCGGGGAGCTGTTTTTT. The chain recombines TRBV6-1 with TRBJ2-2; 11 nucleotides align to TRBD2. The CDR3 is made up of 16 amino acids. Looked up from germline, CDR1 is MNHNS and CDR2 is SASEGT. V lost 3 bases and J lost 7; bases outside the gene matches: 7.

The chain joins TRBV6-6 to TRBJ2-7; 7 bases agree with TRBD1. The CDR3 extends over 14 amino acids. Trimming at V came to 4 bases and at J to 2 bases, leaving 5 bases not matched to a gene. Germline values: CDR1 MNHNY, CDR2 SVGAGI (reference sequence). The DNA for the CDR3 is TGTGCCAGCAGTTTTCGGGACAGTGCCTACGAGCAGTACTTC. Its translation is CASSFRDSAYEQYF.

In its sample, this clone was seen a few times. J is TRBJ2-5 and V is TRBV4-2; weak D call: TRBD2 (5 bases). This CDR3 contains 15 residues. CDR1 and CDR2 from the germline V gene are LGHNA and YNFKEQ. Trimming removed 2 bases at V and 5 bases at J, with 15 bases between. The CDR3 sequence is CASSQPRSGPETQYF. The CDR3 DNA sequence: TGTGCCAGCAGCCAACCCAGGAGCGGTCCGGAGACCCAGTACTTC.

A word on this clone: The sample holds other DNA sequences that translate to the same CDR3. This chain connects TRBV29-1 to TRBJ1-4; 7 nucleotides agree with TRBD1. V gave up 6 bases and J gave up 5 bases; unmatched junction bases: 9. This CDR3 is built from 14 residues. Germline V CDR1 and CDR2: SQVTM, ANQGSEA. CDR3 amino acids: CSVASGTDNEKLFF. In nucleotides, the CDR3 is TGCAGCGTCGCATCCGGGACAGACAATGAAAAACTGTTTTTT.

The chain recombines TRBV18 with TRBJ2-7, with TRBD1 matching 7 bases. CDR3 length: 15 amino acids. Losses at the gene ends were 4 bases for V and 2 bases for J; bases not matched to a gene: 8. Germline loops: CDR1 KGHSH, CDR2 LQKENI. CDR3 DNA sequence: TGTGCCAGCTCACTCGGGCAGGGGGAAGCCTACGAGCAGTACTTC. Protein: CASSLGQGEAYEQYF. The complete variable domain, with remaining parts taken from reference TRBV18 and TRBJ2-7, reads NAGVMQNPRHLVRRRGQEARLRCSPMKGHSHVYWYRQLPEEGLKFMVYLQKENIIDESGMPKERFSAEFPKEGPSILRIQQVVRGDSAAYFCASSLGQGEAYEQYFGPGTRLTVT.

The genes are TRBV7-6 and TRBJ1-1; D might be TRBD1 (6 bases). Trimming took off 7 bases at V and 3 bases at J, with 12 bases between the two ends. CDR1 is SGHVS and CDR2 is FNYEAQ in the germline V gene. The CDR3 consists of 13 residues. CDR3 sequence reads: CASTRQVHTEAFF. For the CDR3, the DNA is TGTGCCAGCACCCGACAGGTGCACACTGAAGCTTTCTTT. Looking up the rest from reference TRBV7-6 and TRBJ1-1 gives the full variable domain: GAGVSQSPRYKVTKRGQDVALRCDPISGHVSLYWYRQALGQGPEFLTYFNYEAQQDKSGLPNDRFSAERPEGSISTLTIQRTEQRDSAMYRCASTRQVHTEAFFGQGTRLTVV.

The J gene is TRBJ1-3, the V gene TRBV7-2; 9 bases map to TRBD1. With 5 bases clipped from V and 2 bases from J, the junction kept 1 base outside the gene matches. The CDR3 has 14 amino acids. CDR1 is SGHTA, CDR2 FQGNSA, per germline. The CDR3 nucleotides are TGTGCCAGCAGCGGGACAGGGCCTGGAAACACCATATATTTT. Translating gives CASSGTGPGNTIYF.

This clone has a handful of counts. V and J are TRBV18 and TRBJ2-1; 7 nucleotides match TRBD2. J lost 3 bases, V lost 0 bases, and 5 bases had no gene match. This CDR3 region has 16 residues. The germline gives CDR1 KGHSH, CDR2 LQKENI. This CDR3 is CASSPPTGGNYNEQFF. Here the CDR3 DNA reads TGTGCCAGCTCACCACCGACCGGGGGGAACTACAATGAGCAGTTCTTC.

The chain uses TRBV30 and TRBJ1-3, with 7 bases aligning to TRBD1. This CDR3 spans 13 amino acids. The V gene's germline CDR1 is GTSNPN and CDR2 SVGIG (reference sequence). V shed 5 bases and J 1 base; nucleotides not matched to a gene: 2. The CDR3 spells CAWDRVSGNTIYF. CDR3 coding DNA: TGTGCCTGGGACAGGGTTTCTGGAAACACCATATATTTT. The full variable domain, in which reference TRBV30 and TRBJ1-3 provide the parts outside the CDR3, is SQTIHQWPATLVQPVGSPLSLECTVEGTSNPNLYWYRQAAGRGLQLLFYSVGIGQISSEVPQNLSASRPQDRQFILSSKKLLLSDSGFYLCAWDRVSGNTIYFGEGSWLTVV.

This clone came up a few times. This chain links TRBV29-1 with TRBJ2-5; 9 nucleotides agree with TRBD1. V trimming: 0 bases; J trimming: 5 bases; junction bases outside the gene matches: 4. This CDR3 region has 14 residues. From germline, CDR1 is SQVTM and CDR2 ANQGSEA. The DNA of the CDR3 is TGCAGCGTTGAAGAACAGGGGGCCGGGGAGACCCAGTACTTC. It is translated as CSVEEQGAGETQYF.

The chain combines TRBV4-2 with TRBJ2-3; 7 nucleotides line up with TRBD2. With V trimmed by 0 bases and J by 0 bases, 9 bases remained unmatched. Germline CDR1 reads LGHNA; CDR2 reads YNFKEQ. The CDR3 runs 18 residues. CDR3 region: CASSQEMGAGSSTDTQYF. Here the CDR3 DNA reads TGTGCCAGCAGCCAAGAAATGGGAGCGGGGTCGAGCACAGATACGCAGTATTTT.

The rearrangement links TRBV21-1 to TRBJ1-5; TRBD1, the table's D call, lacks a check against the DNA. TRBV21-1 is a recognized pseudogene. The CDR3 contains 18 residues. The CDR3 sequence is CASRSYRDRGRPGQPQHF. The CDR3 DNA sequence: TGTGCCAGCAGGTCTTACCGGGACAGGGGGCGACCCGGCCAGCCCCAGCATTTT.

DNA for the CDR3: TGTGCCAGCAGTTCCCCGGGTACCGAGGAGGAGACCCAGTACTTC. It yields the protein CASSSPGTEEETQYF. The V gene is TRBV6-5, the J gene TRBJ2-5; D not certain. There are 15 residues in the CDR3. V gave up 4 bases and J gave up 5 bases, with 17 bases separating them. Germline V gene data show CDR1 as MNHEY and CDR2 as SVGAGI.

The chain has TRBV19 and TRBJ2-5; 8 bases align to TRBD1. The CDR3 is 12 amino acids. Looked up from germline, CDR1 is LNHDA and CDR2 is SQIVND (reference sequence). The J segment lost 7 bases and the V segment lost 8 bases, leaving 6 bases of the junction unmatched. The DNA for the CDR3 is TGTGCCAGTTCTCGACAGGGGATGACCCAGTACTTC. It codes for CASSRQGMTQYF.

This sequence joins TRBV6-6 and TRBJ2-7, with TRBD2 matching over 9 bases. The J segment lost 3 bases and the V segment lost 6 bases, leaving 9 bases of the junction unmatched. The length of the CDR3 is 15 residues. Germline loops: CDR1 MNHNY, CDR2 SVGAGI (reference sequence). The DNA of the CDR3 is TGTGCCAGCAGACCTAGCGGGATCCCCCTCTACGAGCAGTACTTC. This gives the protein CASRPSGIPLYEQYF.

This clone was observed a handful of times. The CDR3 region has the DNA TGTGCCTGGAGCCTCGGCAGGGGAAGGCAGACCCAGTACTTC. Its translation: CAWSLGRGRQTQYF. The chain is built from TRBV30 and TRBJ2-5; weak D call: TRBD1 (6 bases). This CDR3 has 14 amino acids. V lost 3 bases and J lost 6, with 17 bases in between. Germline-derived CDR1 and CDR2 are GTSNPN and SVGIG (reference sequence). The full variable domain, rest sourced from reference TRBV30 and TRBJ2-5, is SQTIHQWPATLVQPVGSPLSLECTVEGTSNPNLYWYRQAAGRGLQLLFYSVGIGQISSEVPQNLSASRPQDRQFILSSKKLLLSDSGFYLCAWSLGRGRQTQYFGPGTRLLVL.

The V and J genes are TRBV19 and TRBJ2-5, with D possibly matching TRBD2 (6 bases). The germline V and J ends were trimmed by 3 bases and 2 bases, with 13 bases remaining between them. Germline values: CDR1 LNHDA, CDR2 SQIVND (reference sequence). The CDR3 has 15 residues. The chain's CDR3 is CASSIALAPQETQYF. The CDR3 DNA reads as TGTGCCAGTAGTATCGCCCTAGCGCCTCAAGAGACCCAGTACTTC.